The sample holds one count of the clone carrying this TCR beta chain. Antigen specificity is unknown. This sequence may be a read error, since a much larger clone differs from it by one base. This entry comes from a study of breast tumors, draining lymph nodes, adjacent tissues. Study outcomes and limitations: Compared with basal-like, luminal-like tumors shared significantly more repertoire with nontumor tissue. The lymph node origin of tumor T cells was framed as consistent with a hypothesis, not demonstrated. Tumor repertoires ranked between lymph nodes and nontumor tissue in diversity, with V and J gene preferences. Findings are consistent with lymph node origin and intratumoral expansion of most tumor T cells.

Axillary draining lymph nodes of breast cancer patients supplied the node samples. The CDR3 consists of 14 residues. CDR1 and CDR2 from the germline V gene are DFQATT and SNEGSKA (reference sequence). One entry per CDR3 protein results from TCRdb running MiXCR on the multiplex PCR reads. The data show about 150,000 distinct CDR3 sequences, around 20% seen once. The specimen was axillary lymph node tissue. This clonotype was sampled from a female donor with breast cancer. Some clones in this sample may be carry-over from other donors' samples. This chain uses TRBV20-1 with TRBJ2-5; TRBD2 matches 9 bases. CDR3 loop: CSARNLAGQGTQYF. CDR3 nucleotide sequence: TGCAGTGCTAGAAATCTAGCGGGACAAGGGACCCAGTACTTC.